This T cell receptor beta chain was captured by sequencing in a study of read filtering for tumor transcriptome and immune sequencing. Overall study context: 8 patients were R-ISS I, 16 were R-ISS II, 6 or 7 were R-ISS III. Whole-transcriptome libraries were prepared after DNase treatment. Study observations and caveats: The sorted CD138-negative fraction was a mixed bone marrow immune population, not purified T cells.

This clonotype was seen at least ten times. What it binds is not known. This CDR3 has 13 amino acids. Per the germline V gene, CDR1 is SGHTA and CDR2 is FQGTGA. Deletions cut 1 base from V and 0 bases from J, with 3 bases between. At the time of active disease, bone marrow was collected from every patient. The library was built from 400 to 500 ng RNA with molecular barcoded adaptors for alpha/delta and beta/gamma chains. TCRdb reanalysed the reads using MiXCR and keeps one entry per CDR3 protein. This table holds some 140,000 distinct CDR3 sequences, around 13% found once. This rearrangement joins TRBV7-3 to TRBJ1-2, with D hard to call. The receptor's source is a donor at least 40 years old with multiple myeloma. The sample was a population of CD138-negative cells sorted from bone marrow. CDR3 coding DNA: TGTGCCAGCAGCTTAAACCCTAACTATGGCTACACCTTC. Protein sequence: CASSLNPNYGYTF.